The 23 T cell receptor beta chains reported below all come from one sample, sequenced in a study of CD4+ T cells in melanoma (dated by TCRdb to 2022 to 2024). Preparation of the library involved the immunoSEQ multiplex PCR assay. Sourced from immuneACCESS, this table was stored by TCRdb with only in-frame sequences that have V and J called. A share of the clones is absent; for the studies checked, an unresolved V gene accounts for under half, and the remainder has no known explanation. The sample table contains some 110,000 clones; only one count was recorded for approximately 90% of them. In total, the top ten clones hold 3.3% of the sample. The sequenced material came from peripheral blood. These receptors all stem from a human donor with melanoma.

V gene TRBV4-3 combines with J gene TRBJ2-7; 11 bases fit TRBD2. Germline CDR1 reads LGHNA; CDR2 reads YSLEER. The CDR3 spans 16 residues. V shed 2 bases, J shed 7 bases, and the junction held 10 bases outside the gene matches. The CDR3, as DNA: TGCGCCAGCAGCCAATTTCTAGCGGGGGGCCGTCGGGAGCAGTACTTC. Translation: CASSQFLAGGRREQYF.

This chain connects TRBV5-1 to TRBJ1-2, with 11 bases lining up with TRBD1. The CDR3 is 14 amino acids. Losses at the gene ends were 4 bases for V and 6 bases for J; bases not matched to a gene: 5. The germline V gene encodes CDR1 SGHRS and CDR2 YFSETQ. The CDR3: CASSVQGQGDGYTF. Written as DNA, the CDR3 is TGCGCCAGCAGCGTGCAGGGACAGGGGGATGGCTACACCTTC.

The chain couples TRBV7-9 to TRBJ1-4; possibly TRBD1 for D (5 bases). Trimming removed 4 bases at V and 7 bases at J, with 13 bases between. This CDR3 contains 14 residues. The V gene's germline CDR1 is SEHNR and CDR2 FQNEAQ (reference sequence). The chain's CDR3 is CASSSGRDVEKLFF. CDR3 DNA: TGTGCCAGCAGCTCCGGCCGGGACGTTGAAAAACTGTTTTTT. Full variable domain (missing parts from reference TRBV7-9 and TRBJ1-4): DTGVSQNPRHKITKRGQNVTFRCDPISEHNRLYWYRQTLGQGPEFLTYFQNEAQLEKSRLLSDRFSAERPKGSFSTLEIQRTEQGDSAMYLCASSSGRDVEKLFFGSGTQLSVL.

This chain uses TRBV4-3 with TRBJ2-5, with TRBD1 identical over 8 bases. This CDR3 spans 15 amino acids. Germline V gene sequence: CDR1 LGHNA, CDR2 YSLEER. The junction had 5 bases not matched to a gene; V was cut back by 4 bases and J by 1 base. The CDR3 nucleotides are TGCGCCAGCAGCCGAATCGGACAGGGCCAAGAGACCCAGTACTTC. It codes for CASSRIGQGQETQYF.

The chain couples TRBV7-3 to TRBJ2-1; 7 nucleotides agree with TRBD2. Germline assignment: CDR1 SGHTA and CDR2 FQGTGA. The CDR3 extends over 17 amino acids. The junction had 7 bases not matched to a gene; V was cut back by 1 base and J by 1 base. The CDR3 spells CASSLRASGDSYNEQFF. The CDR3 nucleotides are TGTGCCAGCAGCTTAAGGGCTAGCGGAGATTCCTACAATGAGCAGTTCTTC.

The sample holds a few counts of this clone. J is TRBJ1-6 and V is TRBV27; D gene uncertain. CDR1 is MNHEY, CDR2 SMNVEV, per germline (reference sequence). The V end was cut by 3 bases, the J end by 7 bases, with 16 bases between. There are 16 residues in the CDR3. CDR3 sequence reads: CASSFQGPPANSPLHF. CDR3 nucleotides: TGTGCCAGCAGTTTCCAAGGGCCGCCGGCAAATTCACCCCTCCACTTT.

The V and J genes are TRBV6-5 and TRBJ2-7; D is possibly TRBD1 or TRBD2 (5 bases each). From germline, CDR1 is MNHEY and CDR2 SVGAGI. Between the trimmed V and J ends, which lost 2 bases and 4 bases, there was a span of 15 bases. There are 15 residues in the CDR3. The CDR3 sequence is CASSYRQGEGYEQYF. CDR3 DNA sequence: TGTGCCAGCAGTTACAGGCAGGGCGAGGGGTACGAGCAGTACTTC.

V gene TRBV10-2 combines with J gene TRBJ2-3; 9 bases are a match to TRBD2. The germline CDR1 and CDR2 sequences are WSHSY and SAAADI. The CDR3 length is 17 residues. J gave up 3 bases and V 4 bases, and 11 bases lay outside the gene matches. The CDR3 sequence is CASSAPAGGPTTDTQYF. As DNA, the CDR3 is TGCGCCAGCAGTGCTCCCGCGGGAGGGCCCACGACAGATACGCAGTATTTT.

Here the CDR3 reads CASSIVTGELFF. In DNA form, the CDR3 reads TGTGCCAGTAGTATAGTCACCGGGGAGCTGTTTTTT. The chain has TRBV19 and TRBJ2-2; D unresolved. Germline V gives CDR1 LNHDA, CDR2 SQIVND (reference sequence). This CDR3 contains 12 residues. V was cut by 1 base and J by 4 bases, with 1 base left in between.

This clone has a single count. The genes are TRBV6-5 and TRBJ2-7, with 7 bases aligning to TRBD1. The V gene end was trimmed by 8 bases and the J gene end by 6 bases; junction bases not matched to a gene: 16. Looked up from germline, CDR1 is MNHEY and CDR2 is SVGAGI. This CDR3 has 15 residues. The CDR3 here is CASGRDRVASREQYF. The CDR3 DNA is TGTGCCAGCGGTCGTGACAGGGTCGCCTCTCGCGAGCAGTACTTC.

This clone was seen once. The chain has TRBV4-2 and TRBJ1-3; D not resolved. The CDR3 is 14 residues long. CDR1 and CDR2 from the germline V gene are LGHNA and YNFKEQ. V shed 0 bases and J shed 4 bases, with 7 bases lying between them. CDR3 sequence: CASSQDLGGNTIYF. DNA of the CDR3: TGTGCCAGCAGCCAAGATTTGGGGGGAAACACCATATATTTT.

This clone has only one observation. The chain links TRBV7-2 to TRBJ2-5, with 12 nucleotides matching TRBD2. V lost 5 bases and J lost 5; bases outside the gene matches: 9. CDR3 length: 16 amino acids. Germline V CDR1 and CDR2: SGHTA, FQGNSA. DNA of the CDR3: TGTGCCAGCAGCCTAACCCCTAGCGGGGGGGCGGAGACCCAGTACTTC. Amino acid sequence: CASSLTPSGGAETQYF.

This clone was counted once. The chain has TRBV9 and TRBJ2-7, with 7 bases fitting TRBD2. Trimming took 3 bases from V and 6 from J; bases not matched to a gene: 12. CDR1 is SGDLS, CDR2 YYNGEE, per germline. The CDR3 has 15 amino acids. For the CDR3, the DNA is TGTGCCAGCAGCGCGGCCCCTAGCGGAGAACTCGAGCAGTACTTC. This encodes CASSAAPSGELEQYF.

This chain joins TRBV4-3 and TRBJ2-2; 8 bases match TRBD2. The CDR3 extends over 17 amino acids. Germline CDR1 reads LGHNA; CDR2 reads YSLEER. The J segment lost 7 bases and the V segment lost 2 bases, leaving 12 bases of the junction unmatched. CDR3 nucleotide sequence: TGCGCCAGCAGCCAATTCGCGACGGGGGGGCGTAGCGGGGAGCTGTTTTTT. Translation: CASSQFATGGRSGELFF.

This sequence joins TRBV7-9 and TRBJ2-4, with 7 nucleotides matching TRBD1. The CDR3 sequence is 13 residues long. Germline-derived CDR1 and CDR2 are SEHNR and FQNEAQ (reference sequence). The V and J ends lost 4 bases and 6 bases, in that order; junction bases with no gene match: 3. The CDR3: CASSSGQTNIQYF. For the CDR3, the DNA is TGTGCCAGCAGCTCGGGACAGACAAACATTCAGTACTTC.

The V gene is TRBV6-6, the J gene TRBJ1-2; TRBD1 might be the D (5 bases). The germline CDR1 and CDR2 sequences are MNHNY and SVGAGI (reference sequence). CDR3 length: 15 amino acids. The V end lost 8 bases, the J end lost 5 bases, and 21 bases lay between the germline ends. The CDR3 DNA sequence: TGTGCCAGCCGTTGGATGGGGGAAAAGGGGTATGGCTACACCTTC. It translates to CASRWMGEKGYGYTF.

The chain has TRBV23-1 and TRBJ1-5; D is possibly TRBD1 (5 bases). TRBV23-1 is designated an ORF whose function remains uncertain. The CDR3 is made up of 13 amino acids. Trimming left V 0 bases short and J 7 bases short, with 7 bases between. The CDR3 loop reads CASSQSNRQPQHF. CDR3 nucleotide sequence: TGCGCCAGCAGTCAATCCAACAGGCAGCCCCAGCATTTT.

The V and J genes are TRBV11-2 and TRBJ1-2; D is perhaps TRBD1 (5 bases). V gave up 6 bases and J gave up 7 bases, with 18 bases separating them. Germline V gene data show CDR1 as SGHAT and CDR2 as FQNNGV. The CDR3 has 14 residues. CDR3 DNA sequence: TGTGCCAGCAGAGATTCTAGGGGCGCCGGTGGCTACACCTTC. It encodes CASRDSRGAGGYTF.

CDR3 loop: CASSPTRQGYNEQFF. CDR3 coding DNA: TGTGCCAGCAGTCCTACGAGACAGGGCTACAATGAGCAGTTCTTC. The rearrangement links TRBV7-2 to TRBJ2-1; 7 positions match TRBD1. The trim removed 6 bases at V and 3 bases at J, leaving 8 bases unmatched. Germline V gene data show CDR1 as SGHTA and CDR2 as FQGNSA. The CDR3 loop spans 15 amino acids.

This chain uses TRBV5-1 with TRBJ1-4; the D gene is possibly TRBD1 (6 bases). CDR3 size: 14 residues. V gave up 4 bases and J gave up 5 bases, with 12 bases separating them. Germline V gene sequence: CDR1 SGHRS, CDR2 YFSETQ. The CDR3: CASSPDSPNEKLFF. The DNA for the CDR3 is TGCGCCAGCAGCCCGGACAGTCCGAATGAAAAACTGTTTTTT. Combining the CDR3 with reference TRBV5-1 and TRBJ1-4 gives the whole variable domain KAGVTQTPRYLIKTRGQQVTLSCSPISGHRSVSWYQQTPGQGLQFLFEYFSETQRNKGNFPGRFSGRQFSNSRSEMNVSTLELGDSALYLCASSPDSPNEKLFFGSGTQLSVL.

This clone has just one count. The chain links TRBV7-8 to TRBJ1-2; D gene uncertain. The germline V gene has CDR1 SGHVS and CDR2 FQNEAQ. This CDR3 comprises 13 residues. The germline V and J ends were trimmed by 1 base and 5 bases, with 8 bases remaining between them. CDR3 nucleotides: TGTGCCAGCAGCTTAGACCGGCCATATGGCTACACCTTC. Translating gives CASSLDRPYGYTF.

This clone was seen only a few times. V is TRBV5-1 and J is TRBJ2-1; unclear D gene. CDR1 and CDR2 from the germline V gene are SGHRS and YFSETQ. The CDR3 contains 15 residues. V lost 3 bases and J 0 bases, leaving 10 bases between the germline ends. CDR3 sequence: CASSYARGSYNEQFF. The CDR3 DNA reads as TGCGCCAGCAGCTATGCTCGCGGCTCCTACAATGAGCAGTTCTTC.

The V gene is TRBV10-3, the J gene TRBJ2-7; 12 positions agree with TRBD1. The V gene's germline CDR1 is ENHRY and CDR2 SYGVKD. The CDR3 loop spans 14 amino acids. With V trimmed by 3 bases and J by 6 bases, 3 bases remained unmatched. The DNA for the CDR3 is TGTGCCATCAGTGATGGGACAGGGGGCGGCGAGCAGTACTTC. Amino acid sequence: CAISDGTGGGEQYF.